This paragraph reports one TCR beta chain. The antigen is not known. The junction departs from germline at one end; a sequencing error may be responsible. Treatment given: approximately 11-day PBMC culture with coronavirus spike peptide pools or control peptides (ViraFEST assay). After expanding antigen-specific T cells with peptide pools, ViraFEST sequenced their TCRs. This sample stems from a study of vaccination and CD4 T cells after COVID-19. Study summary: Median time from COVID diagnosis to post-COVID sampling was 101 days (35 to 161).

Sequenced with the Oncomine TCR Beta short-read assay was DNA taken from cultured CD4+ T cells. It was from cultured CD4+ T cells that genomic DNA was extracted. TCRdb redid the calling of the PCR reads with MiXCR, one entry per CDR3 protein. The profile covers roughly 15,000 distinct CDR3 sequences, with more than 45% appearing a single time and around 15% taken by the ten largest. Germline lookup yields CDR1 SSHAT and CDR2 FNYEAQ (reference sequence). This CDR3 spans 13 amino acids. This TCR derives from a human donor who had recovered from COVID-19. The rearrangement uses TRBV7-7 and TRBJ1-1; D is unresolved. The sequenced sample was CD4+ T cells from blood, cultured in vitro. CDR3 bases: TGTGCTAGCAGCCGCCGGGATGGGACTGAAGCTTTCTTT. Translated: CASSRRDGTEAFF.